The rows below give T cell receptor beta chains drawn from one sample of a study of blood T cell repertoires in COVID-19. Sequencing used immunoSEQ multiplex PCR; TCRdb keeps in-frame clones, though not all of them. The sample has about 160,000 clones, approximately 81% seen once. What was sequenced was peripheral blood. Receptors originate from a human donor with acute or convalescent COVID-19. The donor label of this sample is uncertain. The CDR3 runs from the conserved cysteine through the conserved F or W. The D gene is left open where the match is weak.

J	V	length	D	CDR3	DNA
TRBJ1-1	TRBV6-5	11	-	CASKTGPQAFF	TGTGCCAGCAAAACAGGGCCCCAGGCTTTCTTT
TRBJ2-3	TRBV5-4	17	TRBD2	CASTPGGLAGGTDTQYF	TGTGCCAGCACCCCGGGTGGCCTAGCGGGGGGTACAGATACGCAGTATTTT
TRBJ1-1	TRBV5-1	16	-	CASSPHGGNLNTEAFF	TGCGCCAGCAGCCCCCACGGAGGGAACCTGAACACTGAAGCTTTCTTT
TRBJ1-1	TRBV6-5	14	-	CASSLRVSNTEAFF	TGTGCCAGCAGTCTCCGGGTTTCGAACACTGAAGCTTTCTTT
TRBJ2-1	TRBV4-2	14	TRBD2	CASSGGGTYNEQFF	TGTGCCAGCTCCGGGGGGGGAACCTACAATGAGCAGTTCTTC
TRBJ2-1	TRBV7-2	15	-	CASSLDGGPQAEQFF	TGTGCCAGCAGCTTAGACGGGGGTCCTCAGGCGGAGCAGTTCTTC
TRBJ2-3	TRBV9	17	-	CASSVVVGVGPTDTQYF	TGTGCCAGCAGCGTAGTTGTGGGAGTAGGGCCCACAGATACGCAGTATTTT
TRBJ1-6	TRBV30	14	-	CAWNSLGDSSPLHF	TGTGCCTGGAACAGTCTTGGTGATAGTTCACCCCTCCACTTT
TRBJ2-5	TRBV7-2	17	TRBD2	CASSLVGLAGGQETQYF	TGTGCCAGCAGCTTAGTCGGACTAGCGGGGGGGCAAGAGACCCAGTACTTC
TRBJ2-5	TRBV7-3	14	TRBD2	CASSSGLAGETQYF	TGTGCCAGCAGCTCGGGACTAGCGGGGGAGACCCAGTACTTC
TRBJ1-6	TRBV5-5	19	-	CASKDSRKTGNSYNSPLHF	TGTGCCAGCAAAGACTCACGAAAAACAGGGAACTCCTATAATTCACCCCTCCACTTT
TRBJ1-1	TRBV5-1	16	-	CASSLGLGVQGTEAFF	TGCGCCAGCAGCTTGGGTCTCGGGGTCCAAGGAACTGAAGCTTTCTTT
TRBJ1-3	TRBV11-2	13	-	CASSSGGGNTIYF	TGTGCCAGCAGCTCCGGCGGGGGAAACACCATATATTTT
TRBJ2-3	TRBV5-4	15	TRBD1	CASSDATGGRDTQYF	TGTGCCAGCAGCGATGCGACAGGGGGCCGAGATACGCAGTATTTT
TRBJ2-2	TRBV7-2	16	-	CASSWSVLGGTGELFF	TGTGCCAGCAGCTGGTCCGTCCTAGGTGGCACCGGGGAGCTGTTTTTT
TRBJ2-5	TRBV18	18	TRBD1	CASSLRSGTGNRVETQYF	TGTGCCAGCTCACTTAGGTCCGGGACAGGTAATCGCGTGGAGACCCAGTACTTC
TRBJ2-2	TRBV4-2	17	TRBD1	CASSRLRGQGNDGELFF	TGTGCCAGCAGCCGCCTCAGGGGACAGGGTAACGACGGGGAGCTGTTTTTT